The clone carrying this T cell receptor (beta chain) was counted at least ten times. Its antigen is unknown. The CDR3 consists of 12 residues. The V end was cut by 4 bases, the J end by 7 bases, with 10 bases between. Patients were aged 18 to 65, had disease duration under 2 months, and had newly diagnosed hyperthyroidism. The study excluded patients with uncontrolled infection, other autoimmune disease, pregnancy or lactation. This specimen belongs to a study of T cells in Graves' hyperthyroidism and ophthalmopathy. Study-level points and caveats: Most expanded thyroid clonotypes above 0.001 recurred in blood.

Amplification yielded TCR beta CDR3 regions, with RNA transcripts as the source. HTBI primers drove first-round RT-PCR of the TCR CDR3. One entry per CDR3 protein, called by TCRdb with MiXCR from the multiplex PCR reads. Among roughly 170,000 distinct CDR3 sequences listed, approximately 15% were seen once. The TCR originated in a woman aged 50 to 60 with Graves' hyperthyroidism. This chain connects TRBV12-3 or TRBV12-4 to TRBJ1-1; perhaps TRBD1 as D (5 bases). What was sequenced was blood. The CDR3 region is CASSYDRHEAFF. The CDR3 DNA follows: TGTGCCAGCAGTTACGACAGACATGAAGCTTTCTTT.